These 30 T cell receptor beta chains were all obtained from the same sample, sequenced in a study of T cells in localized non-small cell lung cancer. The assay was immunoSEQ multiplex PCR, and TCRdb's table has in-frame clones only and misses some. The sample contains roughly 40,000 clones, 81% of which appear only once. The sample in question was peripheral blood mononuclear cells, obtained before any cancer treatment. The receptors come from a male donor at least 60 years old with stage II lung adenocarcinoma.

J is TRBJ1-2 and V is TRBV7-8; perhaps TRBD1 as D (5 bases). Germline V CDR1 and CDR2: SGHVS, FQNEAQ. This CDR3 region has 14 residues. V was shortened by 4 bases and J by 2 bases, with 11 bases between the two germline ends. The CDR3 DNA sequence: TGTGCCAGCAGCTGGGCTACAGGAAACTATGGCTACACCTTC. Protein sequence: CASSWATGNYGYTF.

The rearrangement uses TRBV7-9 and TRBJ1-2; D not certain. The V gene's germline CDR1 is SEHNR and CDR2 FQNEAQ (reference sequence). The V gene lost 4 bases and the J gene lost 3 bases, with 0 bases spanning the gap. This CDR3 comprises 10 residues. DNA of the CDR3: TGTGCCAGCAGCTACTATGGCTACACCTTC. It specifies CASSYYGYTF.

CDR3 bases: TGCGCCAGCAGCCGGACAGGGGAGGCCACAGATACGCAGTATTTT. It specifies CASSRTGEATDTQYF. The chain employs TRBV4-3 and TRBJ2-3, with 9 bases fitting TRBD1. The CDR3 is 15 amino acids. Germline values: CDR1 LGHNA, CDR2 YSLEER. V gave up 4 bases and J gave up 2 bases; unmatched junction bases: 4.

This clone was observed a handful of times. The CDR3 bases are TGCGCCAGCAGCTTGGCAGGGTCCAGCTACGAGCAGTACTTC. Translation: CASSLAGSSYEQYF. V is TRBV5-1 and J is TRBJ2-7; weak D call: TRBD1 (5 bases). Germline CDR1 and CDR2: SGHRS and YFSETQ. V dropped 0 bases and J dropped 3 bases, with 10 bases sitting between them. This CDR3 comprises 14 residues. The whole variable domain, filled in from reference TRBV5-1 and TRBJ2-7, reads KAGVTQTPRYLIKTRGQQVTLSCSPISGHRSVSWYQQTPGQGLQFLFEYFSETQRNKGNFPGRFSGRQFSNSRSEMNVSTLELGDSALYLCASSLAGSSYEQYFGPGTRLTVT.

The gene calls are TRBV7-2 and TRBJ2-7; 9 positions match TRBD2. Looked up from germline, CDR1 is SGHTA and CDR2 is FQGNSA. CDR3 length: 15 amino acids. V dropped 5 bases and J dropped 2; count of bases not matched to a gene: 7. The CDR3 sequence: CASSPVAGGPYEQYF. The CDR3 nucleotides are TGTGCCAGCAGCCCAGTCGCGGGAGGGCCCTACGAGCAGTACTTC.

This clone was picked up one time. The V gene is TRBV7-2, the J gene TRBJ1-1, with D possibly matching TRBD1 (5 bases). V was clipped by 4 bases and J by 2 bases, with 14 bases between them. Germline assignment: CDR1 SGHTA and CDR2 FQGNSA. The CDR3 contains 15 residues. The CDR3 sequence: CASSYRVGTNTEAFF. The CDR3 nucleotides are TGTGCCAGCAGCTACCGGGTGGGGACCAACACTGAAGCTTTCTTT.

This clone has only a few counts. The V gene is TRBV29-1, the J gene TRBJ1-1; D not certain. Germline lookup yields CDR1 SQVTM and CDR2 ANQGSEA. Between the trimmed V and J ends, which lost 7 bases and 1 base, there was a span of 13 bases. The CDR3 loop spans 13 amino acids. The CDR3 region is CSGLQLENTEAFF. CDR3 coding DNA: TGCAGCGGCTTACAGTTGGAGAACACTGAAGCTTTCTTT.

This chain connects TRBV7-8 to TRBJ2-7; the D is unclear. CDR1 SGHVS and CDR2 FQNEAQ come from the germline V gene. V was cut by 5 bases and J by 5 bases, with 10 bases left in between. CDR3 length: 12 residues. Here the CDR3 DNA reads TGTGCCAGCAGCGAAAGATTCCACGAGCAGTACTTC. This translates into CASSERFHEQYF.

The rearrangement uses TRBV7-9 and TRBJ2-7, with a weak D call TRBD2 (5 bases). CDR3 length: 13 amino acids. Trimming pared 3 bases from V and 1 base from J, leaving 7 bases between. Germline-derived CDR1 and CDR2 are SEHNR and FQNEAQ (reference sequence). The CDR3 region is CASSFQRSYEQYF. The DNA for the CDR3 is TGTGCCAGCAGCTTCCAGCGGTCCTACGAGCAGTACTTC.

As concerns this clone: Distinct nucleotide sequences in the sample also encode this CDR3. This sequence joins TRBV5-1 and TRBJ2-2; the match to TRBD2 covers 9 bases. In germline, CDR1 is SGHRS, CDR2 YFSETQ. The CDR3 is 19 amino acids. After removal of 2 bases from V and 0 bases from J, the junction contained 11 bases not matched to a gene. The CDR3 coding sequence is TGCGCCAGCAGCTTTTACGGGCGGGGGGGGAACACGAACACCGGGGAGCTGTTTTTT. Amino acid sequence: CASSFYGRGGNTNTGELFF.

The J gene is TRBJ1-1, the V gene TRBV27, with D tentatively TRBD1 (5 bases). Trimming took off 2 bases at V and 7 bases at J, with 11 bases between the two ends. Per germline, CDR1 MNHEY and CDR2 SMNVEV (reference sequence). CDR3 length: 13 residues. The CDR3 nucleotides read TGTGCCAGCAGTTTACAGGGCGGCTTTGAAGCTTTCTTT. It codes for CASSLQGGFEAFF.

This clone appeared a few times. V and J are TRBV10-3 and TRBJ2-4; tentatively, D is TRBD1 (9 bases). The germline V and J ends were trimmed by 6 bases and 6 bases, with 18 bases remaining between them. The CDR3 length is 15 residues. The germline CDR1 and CDR2 sequences are ENHRY and SYGVKD. CDR3: CAISGGDRASNIQYF. CDR3 nucleotide sequence: TGTGCCATCAGCGGGGGGGACAGGGCGTCAAACATTCAGTACTTC.

The J gene is TRBJ2-1, the V gene TRBV7-2; D is ambiguous. CDR3 size: 14 residues. V was clipped by 1 base and J by 1 base, with 5 bases between them. Germline-derived CDR1 and CDR2 are SGHTA and FQGNSA. CDR3 nucleotide sequence: TGTGCCAGCAGCTTAGAGGGTTCCTACAATGAGCAGTTCTTC. It specifies CASSLEGSYNEQFF.

This chain joins TRBV30 and TRBJ2-1, with 7 bases identical to TRBD1. From germline, CDR1 is GTSNPN and CDR2 SVGIG (reference sequence). This CDR3 has 14 amino acids. J was trimmed by 0 bases and V by 7 bases; bases with no gene match: 6. The CDR3 sequence: CALLRQGSYNEQFF. CDR3 in DNA: TGTGCCTTACTTCGACAGGGCTCCTACAATGAGCAGTTCTTC.

This chain connects TRBV18 to TRBJ2-7; D may correspond to TRBD1 or TRBD2 (5 bases each). CDR3 size: 14 residues. Per germline, CDR1 KGHSH and CDR2 LQKENI. Trimming took off 8 bases at V and 6 bases at J, with 20 bases between the two ends. The CDR3 nucleotides read TGTGCCAGCGGCCCGGGGCAGGGTTTTTTCGAGCAGTACTTC. Translating it yields CASGPGQGFFEQYF.

There are a few counts of this clone. The V call is TRBV7-9, the J call TRBJ2-2; 7 nucleotides align to TRBD2. CDR3 length: 15 amino acids. The ends lost 0 bases at V and 3 bases at J; junction bases unmatched: 1. The germline V gene encodes CDR1 SEHNR and CDR2 FQNEAQ (reference sequence). The CDR3 protein is CASSLAAGDTGELFF. In DNA, the CDR3 is TGTGCCAGCAGCTTAGCGGCGGGAGACACCGGGGAGCTGTTTTTT.

The DNA of the CDR3 is TGTGCCAGCAGCCCCCTAAGGAGGCAGACCTCCTACGAGCAGTACTTC. Its protein product is CASSPLRRQTSYEQYF. The chain uses TRBV11-2 and TRBJ2-7, with TRBD2 as a possible D gene (5 bases). Germline V CDR1 and CDR2: SGHAT, FQNNGV. V lost 5 bases and J 0 bases, leaving 17 bases between the germline ends. CDR3 size: 16 residues. The variable domain in full, completed from reference TRBV11-2 and TRBJ2-7, reads EAGVAQSPRYKIIEKRQSVAFWCNPISGHATLYWYQQILGQGPKLLIQFQNNGVVDDSQLPKDRFSAERLKGVDSTLKIQPAKLEDSAVYLCASSPLRRQTSYEQYFGPGTRLTVT.

In its sample, this clone was seen once. The chain combines TRBV2 with TRBJ2-7, with 7 bases that match TRBD1. CDR3 length: 13 amino acids. In germline, CDR1 is SNHLY, CDR2 FYNNEI. Unmatched junction bases numbered 3, after V lost 5 bases and J lost 2 bases. The CDR3 spells CASSKDRAYEQYF. CDR3 nucleotides: TGTGCCAGCAGTAAAGACAGGGCCTACGAGCAGTACTTC.

The chain recombines TRBV4-2 with TRBJ2-2, with a possible D match to TRBD2 (5 bases). The CDR3 runs 16 residues. Trimming left V 1 base short and J 0 bases short, with 9 bases between. Germline V gene sequence: CDR1 LGHNA, CDR2 YNFKEQ. The CDR3 reads CASSQATGSNTGELFF. As DNA, the CDR3 is TGTGCCAGCAGCCAAGCAACGGGATCGAACACCGGGGAGCTGTTTTTT.

This rearrangement joins TRBV5-1 to TRBJ2-3; tentatively, D is TRBD1 (8 bases). Trimming removed 1 base from V and 3 bases from J, with 21 bases in between. The CDR3 consists of 18 residues. The germline V gene has CDR1 SGHRS and CDR2 YFSETQ. CDR3 residues: CASSLTQRTGRGTDTQYF. The CDR3 DNA reads TGCGCCAGCAGCTTGACACAAAGGACAGGGAGGGGAACAGATACGCAGTATTTT.

J is TRBJ2-3 and V is TRBV7-2, with 9 nucleotides matching TRBD2. The V gene's germline CDR1 is SGHTA and CDR2 FQGNSA. This CDR3 spans 19 amino acids. Unmatched junction bases numbered 15, after V lost 4 bases and J lost 1 base. The DNA of the CDR3 is TGTGCCAGCAGCTACAAGGTTATGGCGGGAGGGAGCCGCACAGATACGCAGTATTTT. Protein sequence: CASSYKVMAGGSRTDTQYF.

The sample holds a few counts of this clone. This sequence joins TRBV7-8 and TRBJ1-1; 9 nucleotides line up with TRBD1. The CDR3 length is 16 residues. Germline trimming cut 0 bases from V and 5 bases from J; bases unmatched to any gene: 7. Germline values: CDR1 SGHVS, CDR2 FQNEAQ. CDR3 in amino acids: CASSLATPGTGTEAFF. In DNA form, the CDR3 reads TGTGCCAGCAGCTTAGCTACCCCCGGGACAGGGACTGAAGCTTTCTTT.

The V gene is TRBV25-1, the J gene TRBJ1-1; 7 bases fit TRBD1. Losses at the gene ends were 6 bases for V and 10 bases for J; bases not matched to a gene: 5. Looked up from germline, CDR1 is MGHDK and CDR2 is SYGVNS. The CDR3 loop spans 11 amino acids. The CDR3 coding sequence is TGTGCCAGCAGGGAGGGGGCGGGAGCTTTCTTT. Translation gives CASREGAGAFF.

J is TRBJ1-2 and V is TRBV5-1; no clear D. V was clipped by 0 bases and J by 6 bases, with 9 bases between them. The V gene's germline CDR1 is SGHRS and CDR2 YFSETQ. This CDR3 comprises 13 residues. The CDR3 loop reads CASSLDGRNGYTF. The CDR3 coding sequence is TGCGCCAGCAGCTTGGATGGAAGAAATGGCTACACCTTC.

The rearrangement links TRBV7-2 to TRBJ2-2, with D unresolved. The V and J ends lost 5 bases and 1 base respectively, with 11 bases between them. The V gene's germline CDR1 is SGHTA and CDR2 FQGNSA. The CDR3 contains 15 residues. The CDR3 coding sequence is TGTGCCAGCAGCCCCTATTTGAAGAACACCGGGGAGCTGTTTTTT. Translating gives CASSPYLKNTGELFF.

This clone came up once. The rearrangement joins TRBV5-1 to TRBJ1-1, with TRBD1 matching over 8 bases. Looked up from germline, CDR1 is SGHRS and CDR2 is YFSETQ. V was pared by 4 bases and J by 4 bases, with 6 bases of the junction left unmatched. This CDR3 spans 14 amino acids. The CDR3 coding sequence is TGCGCCAGCAGCCCATGGACAGGGTCCACTGAAGCTTTCTTT. Protein sequence: CASSPWTGSTEAFF.

The chain employs TRBV5-1 and TRBJ1-2; unclear D gene. The V gene's germline CDR1 is SGHRS and CDR2 YFSETQ. The CDR3 is 12 amino acids. Trimming stripped 0 bases from V and 4 bases from J, with 4 bases between. CDR3 amino acids: CASSLEFYGYTF. The CDR3, as DNA: TGCGCCAGCAGCTTGGAATTCTATGGCTACACCTTC.

The CDR3 region has the DNA TGTGCCAGCCATCAAGCGGTCAATGAGCAGTTCTTC. Translating gives CASHQAVNEQFF. This sequence joins TRBV2 and TRBJ2-1, with D possibly TRBD2 on 5 matching bases. The V gene lost 8 bases and the J gene lost 6 bases, with 11 bases spanning the gap. The CDR3 length is 12 residues. From germline, CDR1 is SNHLY and CDR2 FYNNEI. Together with reference TRBV2 and TRBJ2-1, the CDR3 gives the full variable domain: EPEVTQTPSHQVTQMGQEVILRCVPISNHLYFYWYRQILGQKVEFLVSFYNNEISEKSEIFDDQFSVERPDGSNFTLKIRSTKLEDSAMYFCASHQAVNEQFFGPGTRLTVL.

The chain uses TRBV19 and TRBJ2-2; a weak D match, TRBD2 (5 bases). V was shortened by 6 bases and J by 2 bases, with 7 bases between the two germline ends. The CDR3 length is 13 residues. CDR1 is LNHDA and CDR2 is SQIVND in the germline V gene (reference sequence). CDR3 region: CASSRENTGELFF. CDR3 sequence (DNA): TGTGCCAGTAGCCGGGAAAACACCGGGGAGCTGTTTTTT.

Only a few counts were recorded for this clone. The V gene is TRBV7-9, the J gene TRBJ1-6; D gene ambiguous. The CDR3 is 13 amino acids. V was trimmed by 5 bases and J by 13 bases, leaving 15 bases between them. CDR1 SEHNR and CDR2 FQNEAQ come from the germline V gene (reference sequence). This chain's CDR3 is CASSQETPRPLHF. The CDR3 DNA reads as TGTGCCAGCAGCCAGGAAACTCCCCGCCCCCTCCACTTT.